This T cell receptor beta chain was captured by sequencing in a study of control samples from healthy donors and cancer patients. The data were produced by immunoSEQ multiplex PCR, yet TCRdb's version contains in-frame clones alone and is incomplete. The table lists 130,000 or so clones, around nine tenths of them singletons. With 0 bases removed from V and 9 bases from J, the gap between germline ends came to 15 bases. The CDR3 has 16 amino acids. Looked up from germline, CDR1 is LGHDT and CDR2 is YNNKEL (reference sequence). The sequenced material came from blood. The source is a man aged 30 to 39 in good health. This chain uses TRBV3-1 (or the pseudogene TRBV3-2) with TRBJ1-6, with D unresolved. The CDR3 loop reads CASSQDPGVGRSPLHF. CDR3 in DNA: TGTGCCAGCAGCCAAGATCCCGGTGTCGGGCGTTCACCCCTCCACTTT.